The T cell receptor (beta chain) described here comes from a study of blood T cell repertoires in COVID-19. Assay: immunoSEQ multiplex PCR; the TCRdb copy retains only in-frame clones and omits some. The table records about 150,000 clones, about 90% of them present only once. The specimen was PBMCs or T cells enriched from blood (not recorded which). The sequence came from a woman in her forties who had been exposed to COVID-19.

DNA for the CDR3: TGTGCCAGCAGTGACGGGAGGACAGGGTGGGCTCAGCCCCAGCATTTT. As protein: CASSDGRTGWAQPQHF. This rearrangement joins TRBV6-4 to TRBJ1-5, with 8 bases lining up with TRBD1. This CDR3 has 16 amino acids. V shed 2 bases, J shed 6 bases, and the junction held 9 bases outside the gene matches. Germline values: CDR1 MRHNA, CDR2 SNTAGT.